The source of this TCR beta chain is a study of T cell changes during pregnancy in multiple sclerosis. The CDR3 contains 15 residues. The germline V gene encodes CDR1 WSHSY and CDR2 SAAADI. This table comes from immunoSEQ multiplex PCR, and its TCRdb copy is limited to in-frame clones, with some not included. The sample has tens of thousands of clones, around 85% seen once. The TCR was taken from a female donor in good health, enrolled as a control in a pregnancy study. This chain links TRBV10-2 with TRBJ2-5, with 8 bases that match TRBD2. With the DNA end fitting TRBJ2-7 better, the J assignment may be wrong. Sequencing used CD8+ T cells from peripheral blood mononuclear cells, obtained in the first trimester of pregnancy. CDR3 bases: TGCGCCAGCAGTGAGTCGGGCCTAGCGGGCTACGAGCAGTACTTC. Its translation is CASSESGLAGYEQYF.